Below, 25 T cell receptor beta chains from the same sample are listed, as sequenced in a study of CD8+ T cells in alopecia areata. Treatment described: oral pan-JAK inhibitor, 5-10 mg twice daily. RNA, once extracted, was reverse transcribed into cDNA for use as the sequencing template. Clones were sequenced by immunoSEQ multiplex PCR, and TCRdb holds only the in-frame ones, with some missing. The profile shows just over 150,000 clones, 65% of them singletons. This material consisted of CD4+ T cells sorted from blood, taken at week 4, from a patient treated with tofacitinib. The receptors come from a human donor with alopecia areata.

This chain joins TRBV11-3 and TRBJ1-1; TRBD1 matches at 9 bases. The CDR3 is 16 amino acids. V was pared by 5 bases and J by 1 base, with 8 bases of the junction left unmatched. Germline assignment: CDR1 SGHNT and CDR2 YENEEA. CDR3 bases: TGTGCCAGCAGCCAAGGACAGGGGAAAGGGAACACTGAAGCTTTCTTT. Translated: CASSQGQGKGNTEAFF.

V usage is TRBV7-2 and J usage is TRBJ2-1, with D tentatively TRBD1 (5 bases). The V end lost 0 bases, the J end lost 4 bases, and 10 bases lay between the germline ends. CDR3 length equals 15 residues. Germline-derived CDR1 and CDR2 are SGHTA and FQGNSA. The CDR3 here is CASSLAQGQYNEQFF. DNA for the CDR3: TGTGCCAGCAGCTTAGCCCAGGGCCAGTACAATGAGCAGTTCTTC.

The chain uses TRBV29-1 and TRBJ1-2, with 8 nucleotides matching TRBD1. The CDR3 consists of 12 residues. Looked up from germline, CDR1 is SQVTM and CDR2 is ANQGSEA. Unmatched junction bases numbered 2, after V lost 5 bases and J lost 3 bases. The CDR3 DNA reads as TGCAGCGTTTCGACAGGGGACTATGGCTACACCTTC. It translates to CSVSTGDYGYTF.

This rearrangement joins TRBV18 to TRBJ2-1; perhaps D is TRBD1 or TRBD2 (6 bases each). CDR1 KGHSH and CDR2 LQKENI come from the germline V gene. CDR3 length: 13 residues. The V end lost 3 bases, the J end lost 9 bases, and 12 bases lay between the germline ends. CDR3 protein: CASSPGGMGEQFF. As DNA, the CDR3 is TGTGCCAGCTCACCGGGGGGCATGGGTGAGCAGTTCTTC.

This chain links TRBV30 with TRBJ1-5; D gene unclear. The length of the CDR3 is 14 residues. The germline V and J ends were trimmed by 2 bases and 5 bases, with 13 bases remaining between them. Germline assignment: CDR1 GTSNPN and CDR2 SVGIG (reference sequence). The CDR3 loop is CAWSPGIPYQPQHF. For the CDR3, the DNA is TGTGCCTGGAGTCCGGGAATCCCTTATCAGCCCCAGCATTTT.

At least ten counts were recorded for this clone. The chain's CDR3 is CASSFVSLSYEQYF. CDR3 DNA sequence: TGCGCCAGCAGCTTCGTGTCACTCTCCTACGAGCAGTACTTC. The chain links TRBV5-1 to TRBJ2-7; D unclear. The CDR3 extends over 14 amino acids. Germline V gene sequence: CDR1 SGHRS, CDR2 YFSETQ. V lost 2 bases and J lost 0, with 9 bases in between.

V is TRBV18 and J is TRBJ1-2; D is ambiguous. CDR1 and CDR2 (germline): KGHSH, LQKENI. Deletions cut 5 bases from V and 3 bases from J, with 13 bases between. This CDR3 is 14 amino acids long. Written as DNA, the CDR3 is TGTGCCAGCTCAGCCACCCCTGGGGACTATGGCTACACCTTC. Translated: CASSATPGDYGYTF.

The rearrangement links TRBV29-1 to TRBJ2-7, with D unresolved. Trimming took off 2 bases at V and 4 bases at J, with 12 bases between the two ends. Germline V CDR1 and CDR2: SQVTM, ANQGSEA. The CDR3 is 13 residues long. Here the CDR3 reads CSVELYVGYEQYF. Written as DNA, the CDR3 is TGCAGCGTTGAACTATACGTGGGGTACGAGCAGTACTTC.

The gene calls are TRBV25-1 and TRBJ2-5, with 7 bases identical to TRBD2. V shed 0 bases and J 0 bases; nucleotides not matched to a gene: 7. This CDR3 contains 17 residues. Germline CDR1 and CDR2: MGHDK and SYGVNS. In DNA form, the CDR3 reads TGTGCCAGCAGTGAATATCCAACTAGCGCGTACCAAGAGACCCAGTACTTC. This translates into CASSEYPTSAYQETQYF.

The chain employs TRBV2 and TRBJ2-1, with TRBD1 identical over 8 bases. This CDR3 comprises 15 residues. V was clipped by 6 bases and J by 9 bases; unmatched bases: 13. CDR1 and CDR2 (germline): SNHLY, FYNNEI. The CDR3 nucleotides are TGTGCCAGCAGGAAGGACAGGGTGCAGGTCGGTGAGCAGTTCTTC. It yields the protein CASRKDRVQVGEQFF.

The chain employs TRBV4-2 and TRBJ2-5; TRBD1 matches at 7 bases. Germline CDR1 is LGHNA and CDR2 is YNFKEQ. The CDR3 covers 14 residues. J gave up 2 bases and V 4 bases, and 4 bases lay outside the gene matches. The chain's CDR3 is CASSPPGQQETQYF. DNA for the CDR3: TGTGCCAGCAGCCCTCCGGGACAGCAAGAGACCCAGTACTTC.

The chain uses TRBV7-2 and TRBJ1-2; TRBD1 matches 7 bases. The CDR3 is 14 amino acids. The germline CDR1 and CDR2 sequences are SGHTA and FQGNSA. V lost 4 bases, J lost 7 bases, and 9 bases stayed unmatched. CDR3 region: CASSSRQGNGGYTF. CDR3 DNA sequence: TGTGCCAGCAGCTCGAGACAGGGAAATGGTGGCTACACCTTC.

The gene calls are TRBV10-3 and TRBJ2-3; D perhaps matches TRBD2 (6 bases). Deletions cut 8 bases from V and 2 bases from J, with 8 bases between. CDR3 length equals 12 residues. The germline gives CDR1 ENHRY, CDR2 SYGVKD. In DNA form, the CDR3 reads TGTGCCATCGGGGGGATCACAGATACGCAGTATTTT. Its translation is CAIGGITDTQYF.

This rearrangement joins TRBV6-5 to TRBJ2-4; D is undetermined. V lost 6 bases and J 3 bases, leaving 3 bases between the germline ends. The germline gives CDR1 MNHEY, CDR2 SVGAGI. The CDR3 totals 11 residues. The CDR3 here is CASSHKNIQYF. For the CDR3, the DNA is TGTGCCAGCAGCCACAAAAACATTCAGTACTTC.

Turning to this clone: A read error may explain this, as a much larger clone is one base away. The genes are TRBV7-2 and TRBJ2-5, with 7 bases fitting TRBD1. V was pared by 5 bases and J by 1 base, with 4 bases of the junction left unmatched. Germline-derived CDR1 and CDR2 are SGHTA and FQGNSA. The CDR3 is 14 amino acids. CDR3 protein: CASSPTGLQETQYF. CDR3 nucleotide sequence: TGTGCCAGCAGCCCGACAGGGCTCCAAGAGACCCAGTACTTC.

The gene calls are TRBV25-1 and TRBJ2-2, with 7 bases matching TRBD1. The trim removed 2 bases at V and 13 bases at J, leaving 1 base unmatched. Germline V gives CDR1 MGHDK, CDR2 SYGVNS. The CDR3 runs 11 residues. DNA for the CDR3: TGTGCCAGCAGTGAAAGGGGGCCGCTGTTTTTT. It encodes CASSERGPLFF.

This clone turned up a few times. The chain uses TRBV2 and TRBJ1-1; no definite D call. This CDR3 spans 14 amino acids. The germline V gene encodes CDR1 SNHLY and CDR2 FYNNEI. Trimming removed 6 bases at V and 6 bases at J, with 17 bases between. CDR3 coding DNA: TGTGCCAGCAGCCCTGCGTTTGGGTTTTCTGAAGCTTTCTTT. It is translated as CASSPAFGFSEAFF.

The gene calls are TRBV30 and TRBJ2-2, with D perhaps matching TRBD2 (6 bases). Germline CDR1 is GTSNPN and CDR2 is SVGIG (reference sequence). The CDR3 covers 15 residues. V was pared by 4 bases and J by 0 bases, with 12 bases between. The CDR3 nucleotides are TGTGCCTGGACCCTGCGGGGATCGAACACCGGGGAGCTGTTTTTT. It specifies CAWTLRGSNTGELFF. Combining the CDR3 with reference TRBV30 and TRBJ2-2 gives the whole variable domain SQTIHQWPATLVQPVGSPLSLECTVEGTSNPNLYWYRQAAGRGLQLLFYSVGIGQISSEVPQNLSASRPQDRQFILSSKKLLLSDSGFYLCAWTLRGSNTGELFFGEGSRLTVL.

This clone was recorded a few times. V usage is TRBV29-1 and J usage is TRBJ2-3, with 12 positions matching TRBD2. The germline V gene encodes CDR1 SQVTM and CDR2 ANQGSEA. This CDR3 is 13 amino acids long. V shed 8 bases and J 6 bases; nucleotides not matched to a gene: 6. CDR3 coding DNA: TGCAGCTCACCTAGCGGGGGGGGCGATACGCAGTATTTT. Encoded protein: CSSPSGGGDTQYF.

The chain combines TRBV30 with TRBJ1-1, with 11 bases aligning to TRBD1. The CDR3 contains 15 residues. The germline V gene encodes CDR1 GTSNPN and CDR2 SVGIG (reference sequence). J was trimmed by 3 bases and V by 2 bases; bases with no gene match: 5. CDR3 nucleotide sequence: TGTGCCTGGAGTTGGACAGGGGGCCGGGACACTGAAGCTTTCTTT. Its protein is CAWSWTGGRDTEAFF. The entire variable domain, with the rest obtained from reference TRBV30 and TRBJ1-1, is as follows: SQTIHQWPATLVQPVGSPLSLECTVEGTSNPNLYWYRQAAGRGLQLLFYSVGIGQISSEVPQNLSASRPQDRQFILSSKKLLLSDSGFYLCAWSWTGGRDTEAFFGQGTRLTVV.

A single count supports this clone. This CDR3 reads CASTWGRGLDYGYTF. The DNA for the CDR3 is TGCGCCAGCACGTGGGGTCGCGGGCTGGACTATGGCTACACCTTC. This sequence joins TRBV4-1 and TRBJ1-2; the D is unclear. V was shortened by 7 bases and J by 3 bases, with 18 bases between the two germline ends. The CDR3 has 15 residues. Germline CDR1 reads MGHRA; CDR2 reads YSYEKL.

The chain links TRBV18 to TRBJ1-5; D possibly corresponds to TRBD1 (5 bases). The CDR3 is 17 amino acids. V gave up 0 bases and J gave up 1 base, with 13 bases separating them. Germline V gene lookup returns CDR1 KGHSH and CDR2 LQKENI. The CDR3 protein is CASSPPGGAASNQPQHF. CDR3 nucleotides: TGTGCCAGCTCACCACCGGGAGGGGCGGCAAGCAATCAGCCCCAGCATTTT.

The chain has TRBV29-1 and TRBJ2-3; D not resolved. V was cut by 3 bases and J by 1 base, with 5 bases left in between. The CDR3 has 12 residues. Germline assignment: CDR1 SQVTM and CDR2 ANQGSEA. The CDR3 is CSVDHGTDTQYF. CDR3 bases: TGCAGCGTTGATCACGGCACAGATACGCAGTATTTT.

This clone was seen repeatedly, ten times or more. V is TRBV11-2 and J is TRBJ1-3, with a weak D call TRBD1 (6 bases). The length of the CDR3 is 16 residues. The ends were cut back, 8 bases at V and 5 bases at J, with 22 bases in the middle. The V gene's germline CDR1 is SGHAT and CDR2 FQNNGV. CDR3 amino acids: CASALGGEGIRNTIYF. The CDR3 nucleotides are TGTGCCAGCGCCTTAGGGGGAGAGGGGATCCGAAACACCATATATTTT.

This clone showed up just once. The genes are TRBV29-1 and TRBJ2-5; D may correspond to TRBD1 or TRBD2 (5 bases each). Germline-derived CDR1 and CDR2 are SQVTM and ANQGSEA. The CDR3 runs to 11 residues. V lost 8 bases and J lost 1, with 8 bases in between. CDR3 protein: CSSRGQETQYF. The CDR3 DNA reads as TGCAGCTCGAGGGGCCAAGAGACCCAGTACTTC. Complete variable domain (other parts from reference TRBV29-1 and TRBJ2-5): SAVISQKPSRDICQRGTSLTIQCQVDSQVTMMFWYRQQPGQSLTLIATANQGSEATYESGFVIDKFPISRPNLTFSTLTVSNMSPEDSSIYLCSSRGQETQYFGPGTRLLVL.